These T cell receptor beta chains were read from a single sample in a study of radiotherapy plus CTLA-4 blockade in lung cancer. Sequenced by immunoSEQ multiplex PCR; TCRdb stores in-frame clones only, minus some. This sample has more than 90,000 clones, with more than 65% found just once. This specimen consisted of peripheral blood, obtained from a patient treated with radiotherapy plus ipilimumab. These receptors were obtained from a human donor with non-small cell lung cancer that progressed on radiotherapy plus ipilimumab. Some clones in this sample may be carry-over from other donors' samples. CDR3s leave out the opening cysteine and the closing phenylalanine or tryptophan. D genes are given only for firm matches.

j_call v_call d_call cdr3_aa
TRBJ1-2 TRBV7-2 . ASSLGPGQNLGGYT
TRBJ2-3 TRBV4-3 . ASSFGGQVTDTQY
TRBJ1-2 TRBV7-8 . ASSLGGAGYGYT
TRBJ1-2 TRBV10-3 . AITRLPPGGNYGYT
TRBJ1-2 TRBV27 . ASTPEGKNYGYT
TRBJ1-1 TRBV6-6 . ASSYGVESTEAF
TRBJ1-3 TRBV7-8 . ASSLNGNTIY
TRBJ1-2 TRBV29-1 . SVEAGVGGFYGYT
TRBJ1-5 TRBV7-2 TRBD1 ASSPGGDSNQPQH
TRBJ2-3 TRBV2 TRBD1 ASSYGQGLAVQY
TRBJ2-7 TRBV29-1 . SVEHSQGYEQY
TRBJ2-5 TRBV4-3 . ASSQVGGVSETQY
TRBJ1-1 TRBV5-8 . ASSLMRHTEAF
TRBJ2-5 TRBV18 . ASSHNSGHLQETQY
TRBJ1-2 TRBV4-2 . ASSQEASLSHGYT
TRBJ1-5 TRBV5-1 . ASSLAPPFNQPQH